One T cell receptor (beta chain) is described in this entry. In this sample, this clone turned up once. No antigen is known for it. The sample holds no much larger clone one base away, and base qualities are not on file. TCRbeta CDR3 regions were amplified from genomic DNA using the immunoSEQ Assay, a bias-controlled multiplex PCR. The authors' pipeline ran thus. The number of nucleated cells in each sample was estimated by amplification of reference gene primers within the assay. To quantify the absolute abundance of each unique TCRbeta CDR3 rearrangement, sequence reads were collapsed and filtered. For each sample, productive Simpson clonality was calculated by taking the square root of Simpson's diversity index across productive rearrangements. This is the immuneACCESS table as TCRdb keeps it, with only in-frame sequences that have V and J called. A part of the clones is gone; compared with another copy, unresolved V genes explain less than half, and the rest is unexplained. D and trimming were read from the DNA, whereas the V and J calls and clone size are those reported in that table. For this sample the table gives roughly 400,000 clones, of which approximately 86% were detected only once. The top ten clonotypes cover around 1.9% of the sample.

This sample is part of a study of blood T cell repertoires in COVID-19 (TCRdb year 2020). Background on the whole study: Samples covering the acute and convalescent phases of COVID-19 were provided by collaborators in the United States, Italy and Spain. The prospective study material was composed of cDNA or gDNA derived from T cells, B-cell-depleted T cells, or PBMCs. Deeply sampled blood TCRbeta repertoires from subjects exposed to, actively infected with, or recovered from COVID-19 were included in the dataset. The repertoires were released in a freely available public database intended as a resource for research on the immune response to SARS-CoV-2. Samples were obtained from the ongoing ImmuneRACE study (first 160 participants) and from over a thousand subjects provided by 6 global collaborators. Nearly every sample came with metadata listing a de-identified subject ID, COVID-19 status, age in years and sex. Where available, HLA class I and class II types were taken from metadata supplied by the sample provider and were not determined by assay-based typing. Study-wide findings and limitations: The amount of clinical and demographic metadata varied by source and participant and was provided uncurated.

Participants in the prospective study were aged 18 to 89 years, lived in 20 to 30 United States geographic areas, and enrolled through a virtual design. Cohort assignment in the prospective study relied on participant-reported clinical history from a screening survey and a study questionnaire. In the prospective study, whole blood, serum and a nasopharyngeal or oropharyngeal swab were collected from each participant by mobile phlebotomists. Additional blood draws and questionnaires over an approximately two-month period could optionally be provided by prospective study participants. Before DNA extraction, prospective study blood samples were shipped either frozen or at room temperature. The CDR3 covers 14 residues, taking in both the cysteine and the phenylalanine. Only the CDR3 part of the read is kept: 42 bases, read in frame from the first base. The V and J ends are trimmed by 2 bases and 4 bases, leaving 11 bases between them. Looking up the germline V gene yields CDR1 SNHLY and CDR2 FYNNEI.

The sequence was collected from a woman between 35 and 50 years old with acute COVID-19. The chain links TRBV2 with TRBJ1-2; 6 matching bases give a weak D call of TRBD1. The sequenced sample consisted of PBMCs or T cells enriched from blood (not recorded which). The nucleotide sequence reads as follows: TGTGCCAGCAGTGAACAACAGGGAAGCTATGGCTACACCTTC. Its product reads: CASSEQQGSYGYTF. Extended through the reference TRBV2 and TRBJ1-2 proteins, this CDR3 yields the full variable domain: EPEVTQTPSHQVTQMGQEVILRCVPISNHLYFYWYRQILGQKVEFLVSFYNNEISEKSEIFDDQFSVERPDGSNFTLKIRSTKLEDSAMYFCASSEQQGSYGYTFGSGTRLTVV.